The 32 T cell receptor beta chains given below trace back to one sample, sequenced in a study of Graves' ophthalmopathy and Graves' hyperthyroidism. RNA transcripts provided the template for amplifying TCR beta CDR3 regions. The first-round RT-PCR employed HTBI primers together with the Qiagen OneStep RT-PCR kit. A multiplex PCR was then performed as the second round. TCRdb redid the calling of the multiplex PCR reads with MiXCR, one entry per CDR3 protein. The sample lists 660,000 or so distinct CDR3 sequences, about 38% occurring once. Sequencing was performed on peripheral blood. Receptors were obtained from an adult man with Graves' ophthalmopathy.

On this clonotype: Its ends do not fully match the called genes, so a read error is possible. The rearrangement joins TRBV7-3 to TRBJ1-1, with TRBD1 as a possible D gene (6 bases). The CDR3 is 15 residues long. Germline V gene data show CDR1 as SGHTA and CDR2 as FQGTGA. CDR3 sequence: CATPPWGAIGRITNF. Written as DNA, the CDR3 is TGTGCCACTCCTCCATGGGGGGCTATTGGGAGAATTACTAACTTT.

This clonotype occurred many times. This chain uses TRBV29-1 with TRBJ1-1; D gene ambiguous. Trimming shortened V by 6 bases and J by 1 base, and 15 bases separated the two germline ends. This CDR3 has 14 residues. Germline-derived CDR1 and CDR2 are SQVTM and ANQGSEA. The CDR3 loop is CSVYEVQENTEAFF. CDR3 in DNA: TGCAGCGTATATGAGGTACAAGAGAACACTGAAGCTTTCTTT.

This clonotype was seen only a few times. The genes are TRBV14 and TRBJ1-4; 12 positions agree with TRBD1. CDR1 SGHDN and CDR2 FVKESK come from the germline V gene. The CDR3 is 16 amino acids. The trim removed 3 bases at V and 8 bases at J, leaving 7 bases unmatched. The CDR3 sequence: CASSHPGTGGDEKLFF. The DNA of the CDR3 is TGTGCCAGCAGCCACCCCGGGACAGGGGGCGACGAAAAACTGTTTTTT.

This clonotype was seen only a few times. This chain connects TRBV20-1 to TRBJ1-2, with D perhaps TRBD1 (5 bases). Germline V CDR1 and CDR2: DFQATT, SNEGSKA (reference sequence). The length of the CDR3 is 14 residues. V gave up 5 bases and J gave up 5 bases, with 18 bases separating them. This CDR3 reads CSAPRGGQWYGYTF. The CDR3 DNA reads as TGCAGTGCTCCCCGGGGGGGTCAGTGGTATGGCTACACCTTC.

This clonotype has only one observation. The rearrangement joins TRBV29-1 to TRBJ1-1; D is uncertain. The CDR3 totals 14 residues. The V gene lost 6 bases and the J gene lost 1 base, with 15 bases spanning the gap. Per germline, CDR1 SQVTM and CDR2 ANQGSEA. The CDR3 loop is CSVIVGVQNTEAFF. For the CDR3, the DNA is TGCAGCGTCATTGTCGGAGTCCAGAACACTGAAGCTTTCTTT. Looking up the rest from reference TRBV29-1 and TRBJ1-1 gives the full variable domain: SAVISQKPSRDICQRGTSLTIQCQVDSQVTMMFWYRQQPGQSLTLIATANQGSEATYESGFVIDKFPISRPNLTFSTLTVSNMSPEDSSIYLCSVIVGVQNTEAFFGQGTRLTVV.

This clonotype appeared a few times. J is TRBJ2-2 and V is TRBV4-2; TRBD1 is a possible D gene (6 bases). V gave up 4 bases and J gave up 2 bases, with 14 bases separating them. The CDR3 contains 16 residues. CDR1 LGHNA and CDR2 YNFKEQ come from the germline V gene. CDR3 residues: CASSLSGHLNTGELFF. CDR3 sequence (DNA): TGTGCCAGCAGCCTTTCGGGACACCTTAACACCGGGGAGCTGTTTTTT.

This clonotype came up many times. The chain employs TRBV7-6 and TRBJ2-7; D is perhaps TRBD1 (6 bases). The CDR3 runs to 13 residues. Germline V gene lookup returns CDR1 SGHVS and CDR2 FNYEAQ. Trimming removed 5 bases from V and 1 base from J, with 9 bases in between. The CDR3 bases are TGTGCCAGCAGCGCAGGACAGTCCTACGAGCAGTACTTC. Protein product: CASSAGQSYEQYF.

A word on this clonotype: This may come from a read error, since a much larger clone is one base off. V and J are TRBV10-3 and TRBJ2-5, with D perhaps matching TRBD1 (6 bases). V lost 4 bases and J 5 bases, leaving 17 bases between the germline ends. The V gene's germline CDR1 is ENHRY and CDR2 SYGVKD. This CDR3 comprises 15 residues. In nucleotides, the CDR3 is TGTGCCATCAGTGGTGGGACACCGGTTTTTGAGACCCAGTACTTC. It is translated as CAISGGTPVFETQYF.

This clonotype was seen many times. The chain carries TRBV2 and TRBJ1-2, with unresolved D. In germline, CDR1 is SNHLY, CDR2 FYNNEI. V lost 4 bases and J lost 6, with 15 bases in between. CDR3 length: 14 amino acids. The CDR3 protein is CASSVSTGLDGYTF. The DNA of the CDR3 is TGTGCCAGCAGTGTATCGACGGGTCTCGATGGCTACACCTTC. The full variable domain, rest sourced from reference TRBV2 and TRBJ1-2, is EPEVTQTPSHQVTQMGQEVILRCVPISNHLYFYWYRQILGQKVEFLVSFYNNEISEKSEIFDDQFSVERPDGSNFTLKIRSTKLEDSAMYFCASSVSTGLDGYTFGSGTRLTVV.

The V and J genes are TRBV5-1 and TRBJ1-1; D is possibly TRBD1 (5 bases). Germline loops: CDR1 SGHRS, CDR2 YFSETQ. CDR3 size: 13 residues. The ends were cut back, 5 bases at V and 4 bases at J, with 12 bases in the middle. CDR3 sequence (DNA): TGCGCCAGCAGAATTGGGACTGGCACTGAAGCTTTCTTT. This gives the protein CASRIGTGTEAFF.

This clonotype was detected a few times. This chain links TRBV4-2 with TRBJ2-7; D not resolved. CDR1 is LGHNA, CDR2 YNFKEQ, per germline. Between the trimmed V and J ends, which lost 6 bases and 3 bases, there was a span of 15 bases. This CDR3 spans 14 amino acids. The CDR3 DNA follows: TGTGCCAGCAGTTTCTTAGGCGGCAGCTACGAGCAGTACTTC. This sequence encodes CASSFLGGSYEQYF.

The chain is built from TRBV12-3 or TRBV12-4 and TRBJ1-3, with D tentatively TRBD1 (6 bases). V lost 5 bases to trimming and J lost 0 bases, with 17 bases between them. The CDR3 contains 17 residues. Here the CDR3 reads CASSPLLGGNSGNTIYF. DNA of the CDR3: TGTGCCAGCAGTCCTTTGTTAGGGGGGAACTCTGGAAACACCATATATTTT.

This chain joins TRBV11-2 and TRBJ1-4; D is unresolved. V lost 1 base to trimming and J lost 5 bases, with 11 bases between them. Germline V CDR1 and CDR2: SGHAT, FQNNGV. The CDR3 runs to 15 residues. CDR3 region: CASSLGTLPNEKLFF. The CDR3 DNA reads TGTGCCAGCAGCTTAGGGACGTTACCGAATGAAAAACTGTTTTTT.

This clonotype appeared many times. The chain joins TRBV7-3 to TRBJ2-2; 11 positions agree with TRBD2. CDR3 length: 16 amino acids. From germline, CDR1 is SGHTA and CDR2 FQGTGA. After removal of 5 bases from V and 4 bases from J, the junction contained 6 bases not matched to a gene. The CDR3 DNA reads TGTGCCAGCAGCACCAATAGCGGGAGGGCCACCGGGGAGCTGTTTTTT. This codes for CASSTNSGRATGELFF.

This sequence joins TRBV7-2 and TRBJ2-7, with a tentative D call TRBD2 (6 bases). V lost 2 bases and J 2 bases, leaving 10 bases between the germline ends. The germline CDR1 and CDR2 sequences are SGHTA and FQGNSA. The CDR3 runs to 14 residues. The CDR3 loop is CASSLPRGTYEQYF. CDR3 DNA: TGTGCCAGCAGCTTACCCCGGGGGACCTACGAGCAGTACTTC.

A note on this clonotype: A much larger clonotype is one base distant, so this may be a read error. This chain links TRBV20-1 with TRBJ2-7; 8 bases are shared with TRBD1. This CDR3 is 13 amino acids long. Germline V lookup: CDR1 DFQATT, CDR2 SNEGSKA (reference sequence). The V gene end was trimmed by 3 bases and the J gene end by 6 bases; junction bases not matched to a gene: 7. CDR3 sequence: CSASHGRGREQYF. As DNA, the CDR3 is TGCAGTGCTAGTCATGGCAGGGGGCGCGAGCAGTACTTC.

The rearrangement joins TRBV11-2 to TRBJ2-5, with D possibly matching TRBD2 (5 bases). In germline, CDR1 is SGHAT, CDR2 FQNNGV. The CDR3 consists of 14 residues. The V end lost 5 bases, the J end lost 4 bases, and 14 bases lay between the germline ends. The CDR3 protein is CASSPTPGVETQYF. CDR3 bases: TGTGCCAGCAGCCCCACCCCCGGGGTAGAGACCCAGTACTTC.

The V and J genes are TRBV25-1 and TRBJ1-2; 9 nucleotides line up with TRBD1. This CDR3 has 14 residues. The germline V gene encodes CDR1 MGHDK and CDR2 SYGVNS. V shed 2 bases and J 10 bases; nucleotides not matched to a gene: 8. CDR3 loop: CASSERGTGILYTF. The DNA for the CDR3 is TGTGCCAGCAGTGAACGGGGGACAGGGATACTCTACACCTTC.

This clonotype has a count of ten or more. This chain uses TRBV25-1 with TRBJ1-1, with D uncertain. Trimming cost V 2 bases and J 2 bases, with 9 bases left between them. This CDR3 is 14 amino acids long. Germline CDR1 MGHDK, CDR2 SYGVNS. CDR3 nucleotides: TGTGCCAGCAGTGAAGCAGGAGCCAACACTGAAGCTTTCTTT. Protein product: CASSEAGANTEAFF.

This clonotype was seen more than once but under ten times. The chain couples TRBV2 to TRBJ2-5; TRBD1 matches at 8 bases. The V and J ends lost 5 bases and 4 bases, in that order; junction bases with no gene match: 18. The CDR3 runs to 18 residues. The germline gives CDR1 SNHLY, CDR2 FYNNEI. The chain's CDR3 is CASSYMPGQALAGETQYF. CDR3 DNA sequence: TGTGCCAGCAGTTATATGCCGGGACAGGCCCTGGCGGGAGAGACCCAGTACTTC.

This clonotype was seen only a few times. Relative to the germline gene, one junction end is altered; a read error may explain this. The chain combines TRBV5-4 with TRBJ2-7, with TRBD2 matching 7 bases. Germline CDR1 and CDR2: SGHNT and YYREEE (reference sequence). The CDR3 runs 17 residues. The DNA of the CDR3 is TGCGCCAGCAGCCAAGTTGTAGGGAGGGGCACAGGTTACGAGCAGTACTTC. Translated: CASSQVVGRGTGYEQYF.

Details on this clonotype: It may be a read error: a sequence one base away is much more abundant. The chain combines TRBV10-3 with TRBJ1-4; D unclear. Germline V gene sequence: CDR1 ENHRY, CDR2 SYGVKD. The CDR3 is 17 amino acids. The CDR3 loop reads CAISEGVGQTTIEKLFF. Written as DNA, the CDR3 is TGTGCCATCAGTGAGGGGGTAGGGCAGACAACTATTGAAAAACTGTTTTTT.

The V gene is TRBV5-1, the J gene TRBJ2-7; 7 nucleotides align to TRBD1. With 4 bases clipped from V and 1 base from J, the junction kept 11 bases outside the gene matches. Germline CDR1 is SGHRS and CDR2 is YFSETQ. This CDR3 region has 16 residues. The CDR3, as DNA: TGCGCCAGCAGCCCACCCTGGGGGACAGATTCCTACGAGCAGTACTTC. This gives the protein CASSPPWGTDSYEQYF.

This clonotype was detected a few times. The genes are TRBV7-9 and TRBJ1-1; the match to TRBD1 covers 8 bases. Germline CDR1 reads SEHNR; CDR2 reads FQNEAQ (reference sequence). J lost 1 base, V lost 6 bases, and 7 bases had no gene match. The CDR3 runs 15 residues. The CDR3 loop reads CASRGTTGANTEAFF. The CDR3 DNA sequence: TGTGCCAGCAGGGGAACGACAGGGGCGAACACTGAAGCTTTCTTT.

This clonotype was counted between two and nine times. The V gene is TRBV5-1, the J gene TRBJ2-5, with 10 bases that match TRBD1. The length of the CDR3 is 15 residues. V lost 4 bases to trimming and J lost 5 bases; unmatched junction nucleotides: 8. CDR1 is SGHRS, CDR2 YFSETQ, per germline. CDR3: CASSPGTGVRETQYF. The DNA of the CDR3 is TGCGCCAGCAGCCCCGGGACAGGGGTTCGGGAGACCCAGTACTTC.

This clonotype was observed at least ten times. The CDR3 region has the DNA TGTGCCACCGAGGCCGCCAATCCAGGGACCCAGTACTTC. Protein sequence: CATEAANPGTQYF. The rearrangement links TRBV10-3 to TRBJ2-5, with unresolved D. The CDR3 runs 13 residues. Germline loops: CDR1 ENHRY, CDR2 SYGVKD. V gave up 10 bases and J gave up 7 bases, with 19 bases separating them.

This clonotype has ten or more counts. The chain combines TRBV19 with TRBJ1-2; 9 bases are shared with TRBD1. The CDR3 length is 12 residues. After removal of 10 bases from V and 6 bases from J, the junction contained 6 bases not matched to a gene. Germline CDR1 reads LNHDA; CDR2 reads SQIVND (reference sequence). The CDR3 reads CATRTGADGYTF. In DNA, the CDR3 is TGTGCCACTCGGACAGGGGCAGATGGCTACACCTTC.

This clonotype was counted ten times or more. V and J are TRBV10-2 and TRBJ2-2; 13 bases map to TRBD2. Germline CDR1 WSHSY, CDR2 SAAADI. CDR3 length: 17 amino acids. The J segment lost 0 bases and the V segment lost 6 bases, leaving 4 bases of the junction unmatched. In DNA form, the CDR3 reads TGCGCCAGCAGAGGGACTAGCGGGGCCTCGAACACCGGGGAGCTGTTTTTT. Its protein product is CASRGTSGASNTGELFF.

This chain links TRBV20-1 with TRBJ2-7, with D hard to call. With 5 bases removed from V and 7 bases from J, the gap between germline ends came to 9 bases. There are 10 residues in the CDR3. Germline lookup yields CDR1 DFQATT and CDR2 SNEGSKA (reference sequence). The CDR3 reads CSALLAEQYF. DNA of the CDR3: TGCAGTGCTCTACTGGCTGAGCAGTACTTC.

Note on this clonotype: This may come from a read error, since a much larger clone is one base off. The rearrangement uses TRBV19 and TRBJ1-1; TRBD1 might be the D (5 bases). CDR1 and CDR2 (germline): LNHDA, SQIVND (reference sequence). V shed 3 bases and J shed 6 bases, with 14 bases lying between them. This CDR3 has 14 amino acids. The CDR3 region is CASSMVGLNAEAFF. DNA of the CDR3: TGTGCCAGTAGTATGGTGGGGCTAAACGCTGAAGCTTTCTTT.

The chain carries TRBV24-1 and TRBJ2-7; unclear D gene. This CDR3 region has 9 residues. Trimming took off 7 bases at V and 5 bases at J, with 2 bases between the two ends. Germline-derived CDR1 and CDR2 are KGHDR and SFDVKD. The CDR3 protein is CATRDEQYF. CDR3 sequence (DNA): TGTGCCACCAGAGACGAGCAGTACTTC.

This clonotype was seen many times. The gene calls are TRBV7-2 and TRBJ2-5; 10 bases fit TRBD1. CDR3 size: 15 residues. Germline trimming cut 6 bases from V and 5 bases from J; bases unmatched to any gene: 9. Germline CDR1 and CDR2: SGHTA and FQGNSA. CDR3 DNA: TGTGCCAGCAGACCCCCGGGACAGGGGCCTGAGACCCAGTACTTC. The encoded protein is CASRPPGQGPETQYF. The whole variable domain, remainder taken from reference TRBV7-2 and TRBJ2-5, is GAGVSQSPSNKVTEKGKDVELRCDPISGHTALYWYRQSLGQGLEFLIYFQGNSAPDKSGLPSDRFSAERTGGSVSTLTIQRTQQEDSAVYLCASRPPGQGPETQYFGPGTRLLVL.